This passage covers 15 T cell receptor beta chains from one sample sequenced in a study of graft-versus-host responses after intestinal transplantation. Each mixed lymphocyte reaction held around 200,000 CFSE-labeled responders and around 200,000 irradiated violet-dye-labeled stimulators. TCRdb keeps only in-frame clones here, not all; method: immunoSEQ multiplex PCR. The sample shows roughly 10,000 clones, 25% to 35% of them seen only once. The specimen comprised alloreactive CD8+ T cells from a mixed lymphocyte reaction culture, sampled before intestinal transplant. The subset here: CFSE-low proliferating T cells sorted from roughly six-day pre-transplant mixed lymphocyte reaction (GvH or HvG direction). These receptors came from a human patient who received an intestinal transplant.

J is TRBJ2-7 and V is TRBV14, with a possible D match to TRBD2 (7 bases). Germline CDR1 and CDR2: SGHDN and FVKESK. The V and J ends lost 3 bases and 6 bases respectively, with 15 bases between them. CDR3 length: 14 residues. The CDR3 here is CASSQMTGGGEQYF. The CDR3 DNA sequence: TGTGCCAGCAGCCAGATGACAGGCGGGGGCGAGCAGTACTTC.

The V gene is TRBV9, the J gene TRBJ2-5; D unclear. Germline V gene data show CDR1 as SGDLS and CDR2 as YYNGEE. The V end was cut by 0 bases, the J end by 1 base, with 13 bases between. CDR3 length equals 16 residues. The CDR3 DNA sequence: TGTGCCAGCAGCGTAGATTGGCAGAGCGTCCAAGAGACCCAGTACTTC. Translating it yields CASSVDWQSVQETQYF.

The chain is built from TRBV7-6 and TRBJ2-1; TRBD2 matches at 12 bases. Germline-derived CDR1 and CDR2 are SGHVS and FNYEAQ. The J segment lost 7 bases and the V segment lost 3 bases, leaving 10 bases of the junction unmatched. The CDR3 totals 17 residues. CDR3 in DNA: TGTGCCAGCAGCTTTTCTACTAGCGGGGGGTACCGAAATGAGCAGTTCTTC. It encodes CASSFSTSGGYRNEQFF. Filled out from reference TRBV7-6 and TRBJ2-1, the complete variable domain reads GAGVSQSPRYKVTKRGQDVALRCDPISGHVSLYWYRQALGQGPEFLTYFNYEAQQDKSGLPNDRFSAERPEGSISTLTIQRTEQRDSAMYRCASSFSTSGGYRNEQFFGPGTRLTVL.

The chain has TRBV10-3 and TRBJ2-7; D is perhaps TRBD2 (7 bases). V lost 10 bases to trimming and J lost 0 bases, with 16 bases between them. The CDR3 runs 14 residues. Germline-derived CDR1 and CDR2 are ENHRY and SYGVKD. The CDR3, as DNA: TGTGCCACCAGGGGAGGGGGGGCCTCCTACGAGCAGTACTTC. Protein product: CATRGGGASYEQYF.

V usage is TRBV7-2 and J usage is TRBJ1-5; D possibly corresponds to TRBD1 (6 bases). Trimming shortened V by 5 bases and J by 8 bases, and 19 bases separated the two germline ends. There are 15 residues in the CDR3. CDR1 is SGHTA and CDR2 is FQGNSA in the germline V gene. CDR3 in DNA: TGTGCCAGCAGCCAGGGGACGATTTTTCCAGAGCCCCAGCATTTT. Protein: CASSQGTIFPEPQHF. Together with reference TRBV7-2 and TRBJ1-5, the CDR3 gives the full variable domain: GAGVSQSPSNKVTEKGKDVELRCDPISGHTALYWYRQSLGQGLEFLIYFQGNSAPDKSGLPSDRFSAERTGGSVSTLTIQRTQQEDSAVYLCASSQGTIFPEPQHFGDGTRLSIL.

This clone has just a few counts. The chain carries TRBV7-9 and TRBJ2-5, with 7 nucleotides matching TRBD1. The closer fit of TRBJ2-7 to the DNA end suggests the J call may be wrong. The length of the CDR3 is 14 residues. Germline CDR1 reads SEHNR; CDR2 reads FQNEAQ (reference sequence). The chain's CDR3 is CASSPRGQFSEQYF. CDR3 in DNA: TGTGCCAGCAGCCCTAGGGGACAGTTTAGCGAGCAGTACTTC.

For the CDR3, the DNA is TGTGCCAGCAGTTTGGAGCCCTCTGGAAACACCATATATTTT. Encoded protein: CASSLEPSGNTIYF. The chain has TRBV27 and TRBJ1-3; D not certain. The V gene lost 3 bases and the J gene lost 0 bases, with 6 bases spanning the gap. The germline V gene has CDR1 MNHEY and CDR2 SMNVEV (reference sequence). The CDR3 extends over 14 amino acids.

In its sample, this clone is medium-sized. The chain recombines TRBV5-6 with TRBJ2-7; D is perhaps TRBD1 (5 bases). Trimming removed 3 bases at V and 3 bases at J, with 7 bases between. CDR3 length equals 12 residues. Per the germline V gene, CDR1 is SGHDT and CDR2 is YYEEEE. The CDR3 protein is CASSWGHYEQYF. Here the CDR3 DNA reads TGTGCCAGCAGCTGGGGCCACTACGAGCAGTACTTC.

The chain couples TRBV5-4 to TRBJ1-1; 9 positions match TRBD1. The CDR3 runs to 14 residues. Germline V gene lookup returns CDR1 SGHNT and CDR2 YYREEE (reference sequence). V trimming: 4 bases; J trimming: 4 bases; junction bases outside the gene matches: 5. The CDR3 DNA is TGTGCCAGCAGCCAGACAGGGGGAGGCACTGAAGCTTTCTTT. Translated, it gives CASSQTGGGTEAFF.

In this sample, this clone turned up a few times. At one end the junction does not follow the germline gene, possibly because of a read error. The chain couples TRBV7-7 to TRBJ2-1, with D possibly being TRBD1 (5 bases). The CDR3 is 13 residues long. From germline, CDR1 is SSHAT and CDR2 FNYEAQ (reference sequence). CDR3 loop: CASSLAEDNEQFF. DNA of the CDR3: TGTGCTAGCAGCTTAGCTGAGGACAACGAGCAGTTCTTC.

This clone was observed a handful of times. V usage is TRBV6-5 and J usage is TRBJ2-2; 8 positions agree with TRBD1. The germline V gene has CDR1 MNHEY and CDR2 SVGAGI. The CDR3 totals 14 residues. V shed 6 bases and J 5 bases; nucleotides not matched to a gene: 5. CDR3 DNA sequence: TGTGCCAGCAGCTTACAGGGGGTTACCGGGGAGCTGTTTTTT. Protein sequence: CASSLQGVTGELFF.

This clone was counted a few times. The genes are TRBV9 and TRBJ2-5; 13 bases map to TRBD2. V lost 0 bases to trimming and J lost 3 bases; unmatched junction nucleotides: 2. CDR3 length: 16 amino acids. In germline, CDR1 is SGDLS, CDR2 YYNGEE. CDR3 in amino acids: CASSVAGTSGEETQYF. The DNA of the CDR3 is TGTGCCAGCAGCGTAGCCGGGACTAGCGGGGAAGAGACCCAGTACTTC.

This clone was detected ten times or more. This chain uses TRBV6-5 with TRBJ1-1; TRBD1 matches 11 bases. CDR1 and CDR2 (germline): MNHEY, SVGAGI. V dropped 2 bases and J dropped 8; count of bases not matched to a gene: 7. The length of the CDR3 is 15 residues. The DNA of the CDR3 is TGTGCCAGCAGTTACCTTGGGACAGGGGGGGAGGAAGCTTTCTTT. Translated: CASSYLGTGGEEAFF.

CDR3 in DNA: TGTGCCAGCAGCCTCCCGACTAGCGGGGCCTACGAGCAGTACTTC. Protein product: CASSLPTSGAYEQYF. This chain uses TRBV7-8 with TRBJ2-7; 11 bases align to TRBD2. The CDR3 is 15 amino acids. Per the germline V gene, CDR1 is SGHVS and CDR2 is FQNEAQ. J lost 2 bases, V lost 5 bases, and 5 bases had no gene match.

This clone was observed a handful of times. This chain links TRBV13 with TRBJ1-1; tentative D call: TRBD1 (5 bases). The CDR3 totals 12 residues. The germline CDR1 and CDR2 sequences are PRHDT and FYEKMQ (reference sequence). Trimming stripped 4 bases from V and 5 bases from J, with 8 bases between. CDR3 sequence: CASSSQGTEAFF. Here the CDR3 DNA reads TGTGCCAGCAGCTCTCAGGGTACTGAAGCTTTCTTT.